The 25 T cell receptor beta chains listed next were all sequenced from one sample in a study of T cell responses to AZD1222 COVID-19 vaccine. Assay: immunoSEQ multiplex PCR; the TCRdb copy retains only in-frame clones and omits some. The table lists approximately 140,000 clones, about 89% of them singletons. Here the sequenced sample was peripheral blood, taken on day 0 of AZD1222 vaccination. Receptor source: an adult in good health.

V usage is TRBV11-3 and J usage is TRBJ1-1; D is possibly TRBD1 (5 bases). Germline CDR1 SGHNT, CDR2 YENEEA. The CDR3 extends over 14 amino acids. V was clipped by 3 bases and J by 4 bases, with 12 bases between them. The CDR3 region is CASSLVGDGTEAFF. As DNA, the CDR3 is TGTGCCAGCAGCTTGGTAGGGGACGGCACTGAAGCTTTCTTT.

This clone was detected only once. The sample has other DNA sequences that encode this CDR3 too. The V and J genes are TRBV20-1 and TRBJ2-7; no clear D gene. The CDR3 covers 10 residues. V was shortened by 6 bases and J by 3 bases, with 6 bases between the two germline ends. Germline CDR1 is DFQATT and CDR2 is SNEGSKA (reference sequence). The DNA for the CDR3 is TGCAGTGCATCGGACTACGAGCAGTACTTC. Translation: CSASDYEQYF.

The chain recombines TRBV15 with TRBJ1-3; weak D call: TRBD1 (5 bases). Trimming shortened V by 1 base and J by 0 bases, and 10 bases separated the two germline ends. The CDR3 totals 16 residues. Germline V gene sequence: CDR1 LNHNV, CDR2 YYDKDF (reference sequence). CDR3 region: CATSRASGGSGNTIYF. DNA of the CDR3: TGTGCCACCAGCAGAGCCTCGGGGGGCTCTGGAAACACCATATATTTT.

This chain links TRBV9 with TRBJ1-6; D unresolved. Trimming cost V 5 bases and J 0 bases, with 15 bases left between them. The CDR3 spans 17 residues. The germline CDR1 and CDR2 sequences are SGDLS and YYNGEE. For the CDR3, the DNA is TGTGCCAGCAGTGGTGACATATCACGCTCCTATAATTCACCCCTCCACTTT. This sequence encodes CASSGDISRSYNSPLHF.

Only one count was recorded for this clone. In DNA form, the CDR3 reads TGCGCCAGCAGCTTACCTACCGGGGAGCTGTTTTTT. This encodes CASSLPTGELFF. This chain connects TRBV5-1 to TRBJ2-2; D is unresolved. CDR3 length: 12 residues. With 2 bases removed from V and 5 bases from J, the gap between germline ends came to 4 bases. CDR1 and CDR2 (germline): SGHRS, YFSETQ. Together with reference TRBV5-1 and TRBJ2-2, the CDR3 gives the full variable domain: KAGVTQTPRYLIKTRGQQVTLSCSPISGHRSVSWYQQTPGQGLQFLFEYFSETQRNKGNFPGRFSGRQFSNSRSEMNVSTLELGDSALYLCASSLPTGELFFGEGSRLTVL.

J is TRBJ2-3 and V is TRBV10-3; tentative D call: TRBD2 (5 bases). Trimming took 6 bases from V and 0 from J, leaving 10 bases between them. This CDR3 has 14 residues. The germline V gene encodes CDR1 ENHRY and CDR2 SYGVKD. CDR3 sequence (DNA): TGTGCCATCAGCGCGGGTACAAGCACAGATACGCAGTATTTT. Amino acids: CAISAGTSTDTQYF.

The chain uses TRBV4-2 and TRBJ2-1; 11 nucleotides agree with TRBD1. V lost 0 bases and J lost 7; bases outside the gene matches: 5. CDR1 and CDR2 from the germline V gene are LGHNA and YNFKEQ. The CDR3 spans 16 residues. CDR3 in DNA: TGTGCCAGCAGCCAAGATGTCGGGACAGGGGGGAATGAGCAGTTCTTC. Residues: CASSQDVGTGGNEQFF.

The rearrangement uses TRBV19 and TRBJ1-1, with 9 bases identical to TRBD1. Looked up from germline, CDR1 is LNHDA and CDR2 is SQIVND (reference sequence). The CDR3 length is 15 residues. Unmatched junction bases numbered 6, after V lost 6 bases and J lost 1 base. Here the CDR3 reads CASSIQGARNTEAFF. CDR3 nucleotide sequence: TGTGCCAGTAGCATACAGGGGGCCCGGAACACTGAAGCTTTCTTT.

The genes are TRBV11-2 and TRBJ1-1; tentative D call: TRBD1 (5 bases). V dropped 5 bases and J dropped 8 bases, with 15 bases sitting between them. The CDR3 contains 13 residues. The germline V gene encodes CDR1 SGHAT and CDR2 FQNNGV. CDR3 amino acids: CASSPDRSIEAFF. In DNA, the CDR3 is TGTGCCAGCAGCCCCGACAGAAGCATAGAAGCTTTCTTT.

The chain has TRBV6-5 and TRBJ2-7; maybe TRBD2 (5 bases). CDR1 MNHEY and CDR2 SVGAGI come from the germline V gene. Trimming shortened V by 6 bases and J by 7 bases, and 22 bases separated the two germline ends. The length of the CDR3 is 15 residues. DNA for the CDR3: TGTGCCAGCAGCAACCGGGTAGGGTTAACGGGGGAGCAGTACTTC. It yields the protein CASSNRVGLTGEQYF.

The V call is TRBV5-1, the J call TRBJ2-7; 10 bases fit TRBD2. Germline assignment: CDR1 SGHRS and CDR2 YFSETQ. Trimming removed 0 bases from V and 2 bases from J; junction bases left unmatched: 8. The CDR3 has 17 residues. The CDR3 here is CASSLAGTSALAYEQYF. The CDR3 coding sequence is TGCGCCAGCAGCTTGGCCGGGACTAGCGCCCTGGCCTACGAGCAGTACTTC.

V usage is TRBV11-3 and J usage is TRBJ2-3; D unclear. Between the trimmed V and J ends, which lost 5 bases and 4 bases, there was a span of 10 bases. The CDR3 loop spans 13 amino acids. The germline V gene encodes CDR1 SGHNT and CDR2 YENEEA. Here the CDR3 DNA reads TGTGCCAGCAGCGCACGGGTCCCAGATACGCAGTATTTT. Encoded protein: CASSARVPDTQYF.

The gene calls are TRBV5-1 and TRBJ2-3; D not certain. The ends were cut back, 0 bases at V and 6 bases at J, with 8 bases in the middle. The length of the CDR3 is 13 residues. Germline CDR1 and CDR2: SGHRS and YFSETQ. CDR3 sequence: CASSLEAWDTQYF. The CDR3 DNA reads as TGCGCCAGCAGCTTGGAGGCCTGGGATACGCAGTATTTT.

The V call is TRBV28, the J call TRBJ2-7, with TRBD2 as a possible D gene (7 bases). CDR1 and CDR2 from the germline V gene are MDHEN and SYDVKM. The V end was cut by 5 bases, the J end by 3 bases, with 17 bases between. This CDR3 region has 15 residues. CDR3 protein: CASSPWGGQNYEQYF. The CDR3 nucleotides are TGTGCCAGCAGTCCCTGGGGGGGACAAAACTACGAGCAGTACTTC.

This chain joins TRBV6-6 and TRBJ1-5; 7 nucleotides agree with TRBD1. CDR3 size: 16 residues. Germline CDR1 and CDR2: MNHNY and SVGAGI (reference sequence). Unmatched junction bases numbered 8, after V lost 6 bases and J lost 0 bases. CDR3: CASRKGQDYSNQPQHF. In DNA form, the CDR3 reads TGTGCCAGCAGGAAAGGACAGGATTATAGCAATCAGCCCCAGCATTTT.

V and J are TRBV5-4 and TRBJ2-5, with TRBD1 as a possible D gene (6 bases). Germline V gives CDR1 SGHNT, CDR2 YYREEE (reference sequence). The length of the CDR3 is 16 residues. V lost 6 bases and J 1 base, leaving 19 bases between the germline ends. The CDR3 nucleotides are TGTGCCAGCAAGCGAGAGGGACAAGCGACCCAAGAGACCCAGTACTTC. The encoded protein is CASKREGQATQETQYF.

This rearrangement joins TRBV18 to TRBJ2-7, with 12 nucleotides matching TRBD1. With 3 bases clipped from V and 2 bases from J, the junction kept 2 bases outside the gene matches. This CDR3 has 15 amino acids. CDR1 and CDR2 from the germline V gene are KGHSH and LQKENI. The DNA for the CDR3 is TGTGCCAGCTCACCGGGGACAGGGGGCGCCTACGAGCAGTACTTC. As protein: CASSPGTGGAYEQYF.

The CDR3 sequence is CATSRARTGTYEQYF. In DNA, the CDR3 is TGTGCCACCAGCAGAGCCCGGACAGGAACCTACGAGCAGTACTTC. The chain combines TRBV15 with TRBJ2-7, with 7 bases identical to TRBD1. Germline trimming cut 1 base from V and 2 bases from J; bases unmatched to any gene: 5. The CDR3 totals 15 residues. Germline V gene data show CDR1 as LNHNV and CDR2 as YYDKDF (reference sequence).

The V gene is TRBV28, the J gene TRBJ2-1; 7 positions match TRBD2. Germline lookup yields CDR1 MDHEN and CDR2 SYDVKM. V dropped 8 bases and J dropped 4; count of bases not matched to a gene: 11. The CDR3 runs 15 residues. This CDR3 reads CASSSSGTGYNEQFF. In DNA form, the CDR3 reads TGTGCCAGCTCCTCAAGCGGGACCGGATACAATGAGCAGTTCTTC.

The gene calls are TRBV7-3 and TRBJ2-2, with 9 nucleotides matching TRBD2. This CDR3 has 16 residues. V was clipped by 2 bases and J by 1 base; unmatched bases: 2. CDR1 and CDR2 from the germline V gene are SGHTA and FQGTGA. The chain's CDR3 is CASSLRTSVNTGELFF. CDR3 DNA: TGTGCCAGCAGCTTACGGACTAGCGTGAACACCGGGGAGCTGTTTTTT.

The chain has TRBV25-1 and TRBJ2-5; 11 bases line up with TRBD2. Per the germline V gene, CDR1 is MGHDK and CDR2 is SYGVNS. The CDR3 extends over 15 amino acids. The V gene end was trimmed by 5 bases and the J gene end by 3 bases; junction bases not matched to a gene: 5. The CDR3 spells CASSLPTSGEETQYF. The CDR3 DNA sequence: TGTGCCAGCAGTCTTCCGACTAGCGGGGAAGAGACCCAGTACTTC.

This chain uses TRBV18 with TRBJ2-7, with a possible D match to TRBD1 (6 bases). From germline, CDR1 is KGHSH and CDR2 LQKENI. The CDR3 is made up of 15 amino acids. Trimming left V 0 bases short and J 4 bases short, with 13 bases between. CDR3 sequence: CASSPPARGEYEQYF. The CDR3 DNA reads as TGTGCCAGCTCACCACCGGCCAGGGGTGAATACGAGCAGTACTTC.

The V gene is TRBV5-1, the J gene TRBJ1-2; D is unclear. The CDR3 contains 14 residues. Deletions cut 3 bases from V and 7 bases from J, with 16 bases between. Germline V gene lookup returns CDR1 SGHRS and CDR2 YFSETQ. The CDR3 sequence: CASSSLTRSGGYTF. The DNA of the CDR3 is TGCGCCAGCAGCTCTCTGACCCGCTCGGGTGGCTACACCTTC.

The chain employs TRBV18 and TRBJ1-3, with unresolved D. Germline CDR1 and CDR2: KGHSH and LQKENI. Trimming removed 3 bases at V and 2 bases at J, with 11 bases between. CDR3 length equals 15 residues. The CDR3 reads CASSPGESAGNTIYF. Written as DNA, the CDR3 is TGTGCCAGCTCACCCGGGGAGAGCGCTGGAAACACCATATATTTT. The whole variable domain, filled in from reference TRBV18 and TRBJ1-3, reads NAGVMQNPRHLVRRRGQEARLRCSPMKGHSHVYWYRQLPEEGLKFMVYLQKENIIDESGMPKERFSAEFPKEGPSILRIQQVVRGDSAAYFCASSPGESAGNTIYFGEGSWLTVV.

A single count supports this clone. V usage is TRBV5-1 and J usage is TRBJ2-2; no firm D call. With 1 base removed from V and 4 bases from J, the gap between germline ends came to 11 bases. In germline, CDR1 is SGHRS, CDR2 YFSETQ. This CDR3 spans 15 amino acids. CDR3: CASSLTVTLTGELFF. The CDR3 DNA reads TGCGCCAGCAGCTTGACAGTCACTCTCACCGGGGAGCTGTTTTTT.